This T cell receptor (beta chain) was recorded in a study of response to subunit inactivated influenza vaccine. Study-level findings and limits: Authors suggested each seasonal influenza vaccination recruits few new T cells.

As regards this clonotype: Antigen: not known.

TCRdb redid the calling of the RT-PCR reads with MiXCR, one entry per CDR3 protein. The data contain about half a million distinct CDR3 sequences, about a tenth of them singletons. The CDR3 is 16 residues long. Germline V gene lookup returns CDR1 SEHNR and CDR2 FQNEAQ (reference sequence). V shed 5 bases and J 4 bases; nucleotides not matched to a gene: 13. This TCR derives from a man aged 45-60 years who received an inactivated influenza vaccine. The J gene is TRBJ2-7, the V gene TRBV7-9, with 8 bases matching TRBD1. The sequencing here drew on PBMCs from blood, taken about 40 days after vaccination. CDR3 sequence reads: CASSPGTGDLTYEQYF. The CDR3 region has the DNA TGTGCCAGCAGCCCCGGGACAGGCGACCTTACTTACGAGCAGTACTTC.